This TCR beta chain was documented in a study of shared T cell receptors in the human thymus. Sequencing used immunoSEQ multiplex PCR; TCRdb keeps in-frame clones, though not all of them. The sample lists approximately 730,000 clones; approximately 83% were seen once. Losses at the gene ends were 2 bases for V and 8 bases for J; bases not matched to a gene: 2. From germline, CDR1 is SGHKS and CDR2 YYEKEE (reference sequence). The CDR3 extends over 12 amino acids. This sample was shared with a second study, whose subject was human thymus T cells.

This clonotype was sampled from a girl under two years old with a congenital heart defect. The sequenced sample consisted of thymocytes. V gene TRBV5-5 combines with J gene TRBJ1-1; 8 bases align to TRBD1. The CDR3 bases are TGTGCCAGCAGCTTAAGGGACAGGGAAGCTTTCTTT. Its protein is CASSLRDREAFF. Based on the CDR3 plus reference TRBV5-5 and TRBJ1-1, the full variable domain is DAGVTQSPTHLIKTRGQQVTLRCSPISGHKSVSWYQQVLGQGPQFIFQYYEKEERGRGNFPDRFSARQFPNYSSELNVNALLLGDSALYLCASSLRDREAFFGQGTRLTVV.